The source of this TCR beta chain is a study of early T cells in non-severe SARS-CoV-2 infection. Study as a whole: Chains were unpaired, as sequencing was done on bulk RNA from unsorted whole blood.

The V gene's germline CDR1 is KGHSH and CDR2 LQKENI. Deletions cut 2 bases from V and 4 bases from J, with 17 bases between. This CDR3 region has 17 residues. Tagging with unique molecular identifiers was applied to individual cDNA molecules. MiXCR was run by TCRdb on the 5' RACE reads, yielding one entry per CDR3 protein. The sample has approximately 18,000 distinct CDR3 sequences, around 5.1% seen once; the top ten hold roughly 6.3%. This clonotype ranks as medium-sized. The source of this sequence is an adult who was a healthcare worker with PCR-confirmed SARS-CoV-2 infection or an uninfected control (not recorded which). The genes are TRBV18 and TRBJ1-4; D gene ambiguous. The specimen sequenced was whole blood. The CDR3 coding sequence is TGTGCCAGCTCACCAGTGAATCTAGGCGGGGATAATGAAAAACTGTTTTTT. Protein product: CASSPVNLGGDNEKLFF.